Each of the 23 T cell receptor beta chains below was sequenced from the same sample in a study of shared clonotypes between healthy human individuals. The protocol was immunoSEQ multiplex PCR, while the TCRdb copy is restricted to in-frame clones and leaves out a portion. The table shows about 2.4 million clones, with approximately 90% occurring only once. The material sequenced was naive CD4+ T cells sorted from blood. This sample's subset: CD45RA+ positively selected. The receptors originated from a man younger than 30 in good health.

The chain employs TRBV6-4 and TRBJ2-3; TRBD1 aligns across 9 bases. This CDR3 has 14 amino acids. Germline V gives CDR1 MRHNA, CDR2 SNTAGT. With 8 bases clipped from V and 5 bases from J, the junction kept 8 bases outside the gene matches. The CDR3 DNA sequence: TGTGCCAGCCGCCGGGACAGGGCGCAAGATACGCAGTATTTT. This translates into CASRRDRAQDTQYF.

The chain employs TRBV19 and TRBJ1-4, with D maybe TRBD1 (5 bases). V lost 5 bases and J lost 8, with 15 bases in between. The CDR3 is made up of 14 amino acids. Germline values: CDR1 LNHDA, CDR2 SQIVND (reference sequence). The CDR3, as DNA: TGTGCCAGTAGTCCTCACACCGAGGGGGAAAAACTGTTTTTT. Protein: CASSPHTEGEKLFF.

This sequence joins TRBV28 and TRBJ2-7; the D gene is possibly TRBD2 (5 bases). The length of the CDR3 is 15 residues. V was trimmed by 5 bases and J by 2 bases, leaving 16 bases between them. In germline, CDR1 is MDHEN, CDR2 SYDVKM. DNA of the CDR3: TGTGCCAGCAGTAAGCGGCAGCCCCCTGCCTACGAGCAGTACTTC. It specifies CASSKRQPPAYEQYF.

The V gene is TRBV6-5, the J gene TRBJ2-7; 9 nucleotides line up with TRBD2. Trimming took 7 bases from V and 4 from J; bases not matched to a gene: 8. The CDR3 sequence is 14 residues long. CDR1 is MNHEY and CDR2 is SVGAGI in the germline V gene. CDR3 loop: CASNPAGGSYEQYF. The DNA of the CDR3 is TGTGCCAGCAATCCAGCGGGAGGATCGTACGAGCAGTACTTC.

V gene TRBV6-5 combines with J gene TRBJ1-2; tentative D call: TRBD1 (5 bases). In germline, CDR1 is MNHEY, CDR2 SVGAGI. V was trimmed by 5 bases and J by 5 bases, leaving 18 bases between them. The CDR3 extends over 15 amino acids. CDR3 amino acids: CASSRTPGTDYGYTF. CDR3 sequence (DNA): TGTGCCAGCAGTCGGACCCCCGGGACGGATTATGGCTACACCTTC.

The chain links TRBV5-1 to TRBJ2-2, with 11 bases identical to TRBD2. The CDR3 sequence is 16 residues long. J lost 6 bases, V lost 2 bases, and 6 bases had no gene match. CDR1 SGHRS and CDR2 YFSETQ come from the germline V gene. CDR3 residues: CASSFTSGRIAGELFF. DNA for the CDR3: TGCGCCAGCAGCTTTACTAGCGGGAGAATCGCCGGGGAGCTGTTTTTT.

This chain links TRBV7-2 with TRBJ2-1; 9 nucleotides match TRBD2. With 2 bases clipped from V and 7 bases from J, the junction kept 6 bases outside the gene matches. The CDR3 is made up of 15 amino acids. Germline V gene lookup returns CDR1 SGHTA and CDR2 FQGNSA. Here the CDR3 reads CASSLRAGGRNEQFF. The CDR3 nucleotides read TGTGCCAGCAGCTTACGGGCGGGGGGGCGTAATGAGCAGTTCTTC.

With regard to this clone: The same CDR3 arises from other DNA sequences in this sample as well. V usage is TRBV6-5 and J usage is TRBJ2-7; 7 nucleotides line up with TRBD1. Germline values: CDR1 MNHEY, CDR2 SVGAGI. The CDR3 runs 13 residues. The V and J ends lost 6 bases and 2 bases, in that order; junction bases with no gene match: 4. The CDR3 DNA reads as TGTGCCAGCAGGAGGACAGGAGCCTACGAGCAGTACTTC. This sequence encodes CASRRTGAYEQYF.

This chain connects TRBV27 to TRBJ2-5; D might be TRBD1 (6 bases). V lost 6 bases, J lost 4 bases, and 12 bases lay in between. The CDR3 length is 13 residues. The germline V gene has CDR1 MNHEY and CDR2 SMNVEV (reference sequence). In nucleotides, the CDR3 is TGTGCCAGCAGCCCGAGAGGGGGAGAGACCCAGTACTTC. This codes for CASSPRGGETQYF.

As regards this clone: Other DNA sequences in this sample translate to the same CDR3. J is TRBJ1-1 and V is TRBV19; weak D call: TRBD1 (5 bases). V lost 3 bases and J lost 4, with 12 bases in between. Germline V gives CDR1 LNHDA, CDR2 SQIVND (reference sequence). The CDR3 is 14 residues long. CDR3 protein: CASSIGGLGTEAFF. The DNA of the CDR3 is TGTGCCAGTAGTATTGGGGGTTTAGGCACTGAAGCTTTCTTT.

Comments on this clone: The identical CDR3 is also encoded by other nucleotide sequences in the sample. This rearrangement joins TRBV29-1 to TRBJ1-1; the D is unclear. The CDR3 covers 12 residues. Germline CDR1 reads SQVTM; CDR2 reads ANQGSEA. The V end was cut by 4 bases, the J end by 1 base, with 7 bases between. The DNA for the CDR3 is TGCAGCGTTGCGACACCGAACACTGAAGCTTTCTTT. It specifies CSVATPNTEAFF.

The rearrangement joins TRBV15 to TRBJ2-7; D is unclear. V lost 0 bases, J lost 2 bases, and 8 bases lay in between. The CDR3 loop spans 14 amino acids. Germline V gene lookup returns CDR1 LNHNV and CDR2 YYDKDF (reference sequence). CDR3 residues: CATSRDAATYEQYF. CDR3 bases: TGTGCCACCAGCAGAGATGCGGCGACCTACGAGCAGTACTTC.

This rearrangement joins TRBV10-3 to TRBJ2-3; possibly TRBD1 for D (6 bases). The CDR3 has 14 residues. Trimming cost V 7 bases and J 0 bases, with 11 bases left between them. Germline V gene lookup returns CDR1 ENHRY and CDR2 SYGVKD. The DNA of the CDR3 is TGTGCCATCATGGACAGACGAAGCACAGATACGCAGTATTTT. Protein product: CAIMDRRSTDTQYF.

The V and J genes are TRBV11-2 and TRBJ2-1; no reliable D call. Germline V lookup: CDR1 SGHAT, CDR2 FQNNGV. Trimming stripped 1 base from V and 2 bases from J, with 9 bases between. This CDR3 comprises 15 residues. The chain's CDR3 is CASSLGRYPYNEQFF. CDR3 DNA sequence: TGTGCCAGCAGCTTAGGGCGGTACCCCTACAATGAGCAGTTCTTC.

This chain joins TRBV28 and TRBJ2-5, with no clear D. Deletions cut 6 bases from V and 5 bases from J, with 19 bases between. The germline CDR1 and CDR2 sequences are MDHEN and SYDVKM. The CDR3 covers 15 residues. CDR3 DNA: TGTGCCAGCAGAATGGGCAGGTTGTTCGGGGAGACCCAGTACTTC. This codes for CASRMGRLFGETQYF.

The chain has TRBV9 and TRBJ2-2; D perhaps matches TRBD1 (5 bases). This CDR3 has 15 residues. V lost 2 bases, J lost 3 bases, and 11 bases lay in between. From germline, CDR1 is SGDLS and CDR2 YYNGEE. The CDR3 loop is CASSVLGAHTGELFF. The CDR3, as DNA: TGTGCCAGCAGCGTTCTTGGGGCGCACACCGGGGAGCTGTTTTTT.

This clone has only one observation. The chain is built from TRBV6-5 and TRBJ2-5; TRBD2 aligns across 8 bases. This CDR3 spans 14 amino acids. In germline, CDR1 is MNHEY, CDR2 SVGAGI. Trimming cost V 6 bases and J 6 bases; bases outside gene matches: 9. CDR3 region: CASRALERGQTQYF. CDR3 DNA sequence: TGTGCCAGCAGAGCCCTCGAGCGGGGGCAGACCCAGTACTTC.

The chain has TRBV10-1 and TRBJ1-1, with 12 nucleotides matching TRBD1. Germline CDR1 and CDR2: WNHNN and SYGVQD (reference sequence). The CDR3 length is 17 residues. Losses at the gene ends were 4 bases for V and 8 bases for J; bases not matched to a gene: 14. The CDR3 nucleotides read TGCGCCAGCAGTGGCCCGACCGGGACAGGGGGCCGACACGAAGCTTTCTTT. Encoded protein: CASSGPTGTGGRHEAFF.

This chain links TRBV30 with TRBJ1-2; TRBD1 might be the D (5 bases). This CDR3 region has 14 residues. The germline CDR1 and CDR2 sequences are GTSNPN and SVGIG (reference sequence). V lost 3 bases and J 4 bases, leaving 15 bases between the germline ends. Here the CDR3 DNA reads TGTGCCTGGAGAGGTGGAGGGGTAAGCTATGGCTACACCTTC. Residues: CAWRGGGVSYGYTF.

The J gene is TRBJ2-2, the V gene TRBV5-1, with a weak D call TRBD1 (5 bases). Trimming removed 4 bases at V and 2 bases at J, with 12 bases between. The CDR3 length is 15 residues. The germline V gene encodes CDR1 SGHRS and CDR2 YFSETQ. The CDR3 protein is CASSEGHFNTGELFF. The CDR3 DNA is TGCGCCAGCAGCGAAGGACACTTTAACACCGGGGAGCTGTTTTTT.

This clone showed up just a few times. The chain carries TRBV10-3 and TRBJ1-6, with D uncertain. Germline-derived CDR1 and CDR2 are ENHRY and SYGVKD. The CDR3 has 13 amino acids. Trimming took 4 bases from V and 11 from J, leaving 12 bases between them. DNA of the CDR3: TGTGCCATCAGTGGTGACACCCTAGCACCCCTCCACTTT. Encoded protein: CAISGDTLAPLHF.

This clone showed up just a few times. The chain combines TRBV5-6 with TRBJ1-5, with unresolved D. The CDR3 has 13 amino acids. From germline, CDR1 is SGHDT and CDR2 YYEEEE. Trimming left V 3 bases short and J 7 bases short, with 11 bases between. CDR3 sequence reads: CASSSASSQPQHF. The CDR3 bases are TGTGCCAGCAGCTCCGCCTCTTCCCAGCCCCAGCATTTT.

The chain uses TRBV28 and TRBJ1-6, with TRBD1 as a possible D gene (6 bases). The CDR3 is made up of 13 amino acids. Trimming took 4 bases from V and 9 from J, leaving 10 bases between them. The germline V gene encodes CDR1 MDHEN and CDR2 SYDVKM. CDR3 sequence: CASSSGQISPLHF. CDR3 coding DNA: TGTGCCAGCAGTTCTGGACAGATTTCACCCCTCCACTTT.